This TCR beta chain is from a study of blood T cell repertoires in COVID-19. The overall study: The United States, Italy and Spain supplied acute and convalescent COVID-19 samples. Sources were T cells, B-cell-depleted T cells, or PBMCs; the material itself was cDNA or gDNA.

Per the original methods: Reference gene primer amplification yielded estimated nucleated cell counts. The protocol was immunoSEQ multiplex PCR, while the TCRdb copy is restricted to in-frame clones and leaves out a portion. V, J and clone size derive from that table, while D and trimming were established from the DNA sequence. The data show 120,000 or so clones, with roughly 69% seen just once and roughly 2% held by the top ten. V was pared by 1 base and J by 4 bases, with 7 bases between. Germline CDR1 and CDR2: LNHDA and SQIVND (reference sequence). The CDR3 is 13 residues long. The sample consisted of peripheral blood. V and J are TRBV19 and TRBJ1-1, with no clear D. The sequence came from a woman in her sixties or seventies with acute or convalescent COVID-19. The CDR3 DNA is TGTGCCAGTAGTATAGGCGGGGTCACTGAAGCTTTCTTT. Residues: CASSIGGVTEAFF.